This T cell receptor beta chain was sequenced during a study of T cell changes during pregnancy in multiple sclerosis. Unmatched junction bases numbered 8, after V lost 0 bases and J lost 3 bases. This CDR3 spans 16 amino acids. Germline CDR1 reads SGDLS; CDR2 reads YYNGEE. Measured with immunoSEQ multiplex PCR; TCRdb has only the in-frame clones, and not every one. The table has 56,000 or so clones, over 75% seen once. This receptor was taken from a female donor in good health, enrolled as a control in a pregnancy study. The sequencing used peripheral blood, collected in the first trimester of pregnancy. This chain uses TRBV9 with TRBJ1-2, with 7 bases identical to TRBD1. CDR3 in DNA: TGTGCCAGCAGCGTAGATCTGACAGGGTCATACTATGGCTACACCTTC. It is translated as CASSVDLTGSYYGYTF.